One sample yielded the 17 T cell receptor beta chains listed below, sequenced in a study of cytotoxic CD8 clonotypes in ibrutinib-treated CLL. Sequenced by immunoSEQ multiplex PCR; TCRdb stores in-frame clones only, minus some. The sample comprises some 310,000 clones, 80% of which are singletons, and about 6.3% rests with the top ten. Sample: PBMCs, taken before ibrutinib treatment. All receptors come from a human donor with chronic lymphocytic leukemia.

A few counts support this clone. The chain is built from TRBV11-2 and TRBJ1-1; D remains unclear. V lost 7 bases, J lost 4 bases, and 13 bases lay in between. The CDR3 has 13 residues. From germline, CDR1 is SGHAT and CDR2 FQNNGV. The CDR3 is CASTLGIGTEAFF. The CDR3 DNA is TGTGCCAGCACCCTCGGTATTGGCACTGAAGCTTTCTTT.

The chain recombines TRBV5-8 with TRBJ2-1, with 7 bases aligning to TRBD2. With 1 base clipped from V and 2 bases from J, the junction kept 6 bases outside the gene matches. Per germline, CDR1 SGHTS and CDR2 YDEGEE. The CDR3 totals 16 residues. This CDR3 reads CASSLYERDPYNEQFF. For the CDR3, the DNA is TGTGCCAGCAGCTTGTATGAGCGGGACCCCTACAATGAGCAGTTCTTC.

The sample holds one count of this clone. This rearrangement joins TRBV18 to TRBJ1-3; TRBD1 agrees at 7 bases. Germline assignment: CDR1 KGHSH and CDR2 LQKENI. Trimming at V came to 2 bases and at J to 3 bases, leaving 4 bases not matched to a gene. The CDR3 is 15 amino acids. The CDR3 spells CASSPGGTVGNTIYF. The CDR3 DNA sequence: TGTGCCAGCTCACCAGGTGGGACAGTTGGAAACACCATATATTTT.

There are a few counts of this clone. This CDR3 is CASSDGLDEQYF. CDR3 nucleotides: TGCGCCAGCAGTGACGGATTGGACGAGCAGTACTTC. The chain carries TRBV10-2 and TRBJ2-7; the D is unclear. Trimming removed 3 bases at V and 5 bases at J, with 8 bases between. The germline gives CDR1 WSHSY, CDR2 SAAADI. CDR3 length: 12 amino acids.

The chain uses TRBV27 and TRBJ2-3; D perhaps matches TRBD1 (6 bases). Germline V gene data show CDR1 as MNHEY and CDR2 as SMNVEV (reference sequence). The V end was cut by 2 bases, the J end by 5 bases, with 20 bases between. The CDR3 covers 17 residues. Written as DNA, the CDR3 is TGTGCCAGCAGTTTAATCCCTACAGGGTGGGCGGGAGATACGCAGTATTTT. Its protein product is CASSLIPTGWAGDTQYF.

The CDR3, as DNA: TGTGCCAGCACCCCAACAGGGGACAGGGTTACTCAGCCCCAGCATTTT. Its translation: CASTPTGDRVTQPQHF. The gene calls are TRBV5-6 and TRBJ1-5, with 9 bases aligning to TRBD1. This CDR3 is 16 amino acids long. Unmatched junction bases numbered 13, after V lost 6 bases and J lost 6 bases. Per the germline V gene, CDR1 is SGHDT and CDR2 is YYEEEE.

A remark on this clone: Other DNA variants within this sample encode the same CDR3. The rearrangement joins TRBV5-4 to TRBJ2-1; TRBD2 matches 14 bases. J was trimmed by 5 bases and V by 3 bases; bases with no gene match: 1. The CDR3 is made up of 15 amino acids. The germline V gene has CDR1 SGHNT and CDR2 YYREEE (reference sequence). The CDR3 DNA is TGTGCCAGCAGCTCGGGACTAGCGGGAGACAATGAGCAGTTCTTC. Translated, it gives CASSSGLAGDNEQFF. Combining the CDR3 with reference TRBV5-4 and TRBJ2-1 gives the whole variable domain ETGVTQSPTHLIKTRGQQVTLRCSSQSGHNTVSWYQQALGQGPQFIFQYYREEENGRGNFPPRFSGLQFPNYSSELNVNALELDDSALYLCASSSGLAGDNEQFFGPGTRLTVL.

The DNA for the CDR3 is TGCAGCGTGGATTCCTATGGCTACACCTTC. It is translated as CSVDSYGYTF. This sequence joins TRBV29-1 and TRBJ1-2; D not certain. V lost 6 bases and J 4 bases, leaving 6 bases between the germline ends. From germline, CDR1 is SQVTM and CDR2 ANQGSEA. This CDR3 is built from 10 residues.

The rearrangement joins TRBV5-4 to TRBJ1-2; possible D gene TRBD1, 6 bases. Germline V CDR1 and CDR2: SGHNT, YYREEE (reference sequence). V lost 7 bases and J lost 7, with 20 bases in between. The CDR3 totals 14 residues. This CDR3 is CASGKDSLFSGYTF. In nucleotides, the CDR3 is TGTGCCAGCGGGAAGGACAGTCTCTTCTCTGGCTACACCTTC.

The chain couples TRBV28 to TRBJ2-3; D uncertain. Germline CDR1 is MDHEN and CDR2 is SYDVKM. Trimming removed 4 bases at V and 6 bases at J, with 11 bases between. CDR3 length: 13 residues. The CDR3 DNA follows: TGTGCCAGCAGTTCGGTCCCGATGGATACGCAGTATTTT. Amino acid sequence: CASSSVPMDTQYF.

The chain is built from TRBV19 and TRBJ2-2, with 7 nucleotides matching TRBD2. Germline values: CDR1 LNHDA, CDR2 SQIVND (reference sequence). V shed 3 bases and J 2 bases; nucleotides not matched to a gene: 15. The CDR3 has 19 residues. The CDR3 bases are TGTGCCAGTAGTATCCCCCTCCGGTTGGCGGGAGATAACACCGGGGAGCTGTTTTTT. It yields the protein CASSIPLRLAGDNTGELFF.

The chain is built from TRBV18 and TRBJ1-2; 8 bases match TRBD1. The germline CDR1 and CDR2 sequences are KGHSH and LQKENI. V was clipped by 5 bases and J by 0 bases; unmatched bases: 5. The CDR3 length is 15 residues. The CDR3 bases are TGTGCCAGCTCATCCAAGGACAGGGCTAACTATGGCTACACCTTC. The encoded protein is CASSSKDRANYGYTF.

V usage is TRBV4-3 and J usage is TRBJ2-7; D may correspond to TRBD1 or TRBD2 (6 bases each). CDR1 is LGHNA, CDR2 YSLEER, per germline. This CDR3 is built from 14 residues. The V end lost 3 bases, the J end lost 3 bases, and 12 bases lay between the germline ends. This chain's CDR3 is CASSQGGNVYEQYF. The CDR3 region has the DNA TGCGCCAGCAGCCAGGGGGGCAATGTCTACGAGCAGTACTTC.

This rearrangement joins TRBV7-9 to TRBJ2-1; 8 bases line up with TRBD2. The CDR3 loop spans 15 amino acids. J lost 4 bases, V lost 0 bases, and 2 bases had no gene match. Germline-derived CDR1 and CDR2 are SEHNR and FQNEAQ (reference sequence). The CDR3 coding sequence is TGTGCCAGCAGCTTAGCGTTAGCGGGATACAATGAGCAGTTCTTC. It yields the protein CASSLALAGYNEQFF.

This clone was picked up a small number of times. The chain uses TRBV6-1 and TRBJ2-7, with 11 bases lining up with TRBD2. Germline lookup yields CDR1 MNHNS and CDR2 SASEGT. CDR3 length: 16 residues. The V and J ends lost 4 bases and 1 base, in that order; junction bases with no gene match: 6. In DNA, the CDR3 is TGTGCCAGCAGTGGAGTTAGCGGGAGGGCTTCCTACGAGCAGTACTTC. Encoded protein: CASSGVSGRASYEQYF.

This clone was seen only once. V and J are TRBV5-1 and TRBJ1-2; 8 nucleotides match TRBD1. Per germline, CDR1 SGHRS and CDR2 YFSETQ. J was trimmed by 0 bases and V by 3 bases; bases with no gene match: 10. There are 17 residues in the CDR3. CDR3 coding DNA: TGCGCCAGCAGCTACCTGACAGGGGAACCGTCTAACTATGGCTACACCTTC. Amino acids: CASSYLTGEPSNYGYTF.

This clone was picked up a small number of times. The CDR3 sequence is CASSLGEYEQYF. DNA for the CDR3: TGTGCCAGCAGTTTAGGAGAATACGAGCAGTACTTC. J is TRBJ2-7 and V is TRBV28; D is ambiguous. The germline V and J ends were trimmed by 2 bases and 4 bases, with 6 bases remaining between them. Germline loops: CDR1 MDHEN, CDR2 SYDVKM. This CDR3 has 12 amino acids.